The clone carrying this T cell receptor beta chain was seen a single time. Antigen specificity is unknown. The data belong to a study of Ad26.COV2.S vaccination and SARS-CoV-2 variants. Looking at the study overall: By the intramuscular route, Ad26.COV2.S was given once, or twice 56 days apart.

The V gene's germline CDR1 is LGHDT and CDR2 YNNKEL (reference sequence). The CDR3 is 11 amino acids. The germline V and J ends were trimmed by 5 bases and 11 bases, with 12 bases remaining between them. Treatment meaning: some 20 received Ad26.COV2.S at low or high dose, single or two shots; roughly 5 received placebo; per-sample allocation not given. Sampling was performed 63 days after the first vaccine or placebo injection. Donation was by an adult aged 18-55 years who was in Boston. TCRdb's table, derived via immunoSEQ multiplex PCR, lists solely in-frame clones and lacks some. Of fewer than 500,000 clones listed, about 90% were seen once; the top ten hold less than 4.5%. Whole-study findings and limits: Researchers cautioned that TCR breadth and depth analyses may have underestimated total T cell responses. With respect to non-spike TCR breadth, vaccine and placebo recipients were similar.

Sequenced material: peripheral blood, taken in a trial of Ad26.COV2.S vaccine versus placebo. This TCR derives from a person aged 18-60 years who received the Ad26.COV2.S COVID-19 vaccine or a placebo. The V call is TRBV3-1 (or the pseudogene TRBV3-2), the J call TRBJ1-1; no clear D. The CDR3 loop reads CASSGQEKAFF. In nucleotides, the CDR3 is TGTGCCAGCAGCGGCCAGGAGAAGGCTTTCTTT.